The clone carrying this TCR beta chain was picked up one time. Antigen: not known. Within the sample, other DNA sequences also encode this same CDR3. Researchers ran the PCR with 60 Vbeta and 13 Jbeta primers. Data came from immunoSEQ multiplex PCR; TCRdb stores just in-frame clones and leaves some out. This table has roughly 180,000 clones, around three quarters appearing once. Germline CDR1 DFQATT, CDR2 SNEGSKA (reference sequence). The CDR3 is 10 amino acids. Trimming cost V 3 bases and J 5 bases, with 4 bases left between them. These data originate in a study of cytomegalovirus exposure and HLA in healthy donors. General observations from the study: When the data were analyzed later, several of the most significant clusters appeared to be linked to common viral pathogens. The study dropped some indistinguishable V segments, TRBV6-2 and TRBV6-3 among them. In a later analysis, most CMV-associated TCR beta chains appeared HLA-restricted.

Input material: PBMCs. The sequence derives from a woman aged 25 to 39 in good health and CMV-seronegative. The chain recombines TRBV20-1 with TRBJ2-5; D is uncertain. CDR3 in amino acids: CSARRETQYF. The CDR3 region has the DNA TGCAGTGCTAGGCGGGAGACCCAGTACTTC.